Below, 4 T cell receptor beta chains from the same sample are listed, as sequenced in a study of blood T cell repertoires in COVID-19. Method: immunoSEQ multiplex PCR; TCRdb's copy keeps in-frame clones and lacks some. The table records approximately 380,000 clones, about 85% of them present only once. The sequencing sample was made of peripheral blood. These receptors all stem from a woman aged 18-29 years with acute or convalescent COVID-19.

The rearrangement links TRBV7-9 to TRBJ2-1, with a tentative D call TRBD2 (7 bases). The germline V gene encodes CDR1 SEHNR and CDR2 FQNEAQ (reference sequence). Between the trimmed V and J ends, which lost 10 bases and 3 bases, there was a span of 22 bases. The CDR3 contains 16 residues. The CDR3 coding sequence is TGTGCCACCAACCCCGTACGGGGGGCATACTACAATGAGCAGTTCTTC. It specifies CATNPVRGAYYNEQFF.

This clone was picked up a small number of times. V usage is TRBV6-4 and J usage is TRBJ1-5, with 7 positions matching TRBD1. This CDR3 spans 17 amino acids. After removal of 9 bases from V and 4 bases from J, the junction contained 18 bases not matched to a gene. CDR1 MRHNA and CDR2 SNTAGT come from the germline V gene. CDR3 protein: CARHHPPRTGTNQPQHF. CDR3 nucleotides: TGTGCCAGGCATCACCCCCCTCGGACAGGAACGAATCAGCCCCAGCATTTT.

The rearrangement uses TRBV11-2 and TRBJ2-7; maybe TRBD2 (6 bases). Trimming took off 3 bases at V and 2 bases at J, with 26 bases between the two ends. Germline lookup yields CDR1 SGHAT and CDR2 FQNNGV. CDR3 length: 19 amino acids. CDR3 sequence: CASSFGVPGSRRDPYEQYF. Here the CDR3 DNA reads TGTGCCAGCAGCTTCGGGGTTCCGGGTTCTAGGCGGGACCCCTACGAGCAGTACTTC.

This chain connects TRBV28 to TRBJ2-5; 10 bases match TRBD1. The CDR3 runs 15 residues. The J segment lost 2 bases and the V segment lost 4 bases, leaving 4 bases of the junction unmatched. Germline-derived CDR1 and CDR2 are MDHEN and SYDVKM. CDR3 in DNA: TGTGCCAGCAGTTCACCGGGACAGGGGCAAGAGACCCAGTACTTC. It codes for CASSSPGQGQETQYF. The full variable domain, completed using reference TRBV28 and TRBJ2-5, is DVKVTQSSRYLVKRTGEKVFLECVQDMDHENMFWYRQDPGLGLRLIYFSYDVKMKEKGDIPEGYSVSREKKERFSLILESASTNQTSMYLCASSSPGQGQETQYFGPGTRLLVL.